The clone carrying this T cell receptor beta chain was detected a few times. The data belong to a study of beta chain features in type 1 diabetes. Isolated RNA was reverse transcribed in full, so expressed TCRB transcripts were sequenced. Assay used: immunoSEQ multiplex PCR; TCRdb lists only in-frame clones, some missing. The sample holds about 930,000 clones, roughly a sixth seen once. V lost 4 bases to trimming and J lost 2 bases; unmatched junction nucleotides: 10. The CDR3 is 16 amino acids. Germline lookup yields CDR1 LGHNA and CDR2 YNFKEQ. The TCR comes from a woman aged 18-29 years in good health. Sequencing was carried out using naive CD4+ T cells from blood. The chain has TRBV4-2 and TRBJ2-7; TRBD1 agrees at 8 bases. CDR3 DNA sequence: TGTGCCAGCAGCCCTCACCTCGGGACAGGAGCCTACGAGCAGTACTTC. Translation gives CASSPHLGTGAYEQYF.